Listed here are 17 T cell receptor beta chains from one sample, sequenced in a study of blood T cell repertoires in COVID-19. The repertoire was sequenced with immunoSEQ multiplex PCR; TCRdb's copy has only in-frame clones and lacks some. The table lists 150,000 to 200,000 clones, 81% of them singletons. Specimen: peripheral blood. The receptors were gathered from a woman in her forties with COVID-19, enrolled during active disease.

V and J are TRBV7-6 and TRBJ1-2; 10 nucleotides agree with TRBD1. Germline V gene sequence: CDR1 SGHVS, CDR2 FNYEAQ. The CDR3 runs 15 residues. V trimming: 2 bases; J trimming: 4 bases; junction bases outside the gene matches: 4. CDR3 DNA sequence: TGTGCCAGCAGCTTAACGACAGGGGGCGGCTATGGCTACACCTTC. Its protein is CASSLTTGGGYGYTF.

This sequence joins TRBV29-1 and TRBJ1-4; TRBD1 matches at 8 bases. CDR1 SQVTM and CDR2 ANQGSEA come from the germline V gene. V was pared by 6 bases and J by 8 bases, with 11 bases of the junction left unmatched. The CDR3 consists of 14 residues. The CDR3 loop reads CSVRRNTGGEKLFF. The CDR3 coding sequence is TGCAGCGTCCGCCGGAATACAGGGGGAGAAAAACTGTTTTTT.

This chain joins TRBV5-5 and TRBJ2-3, with D unresolved. Germline CDR1 SGHKS, CDR2 YYEKEE (reference sequence). The CDR3 contains 12 residues. V shed 2 bases and J shed 2 bases, with 3 bases lying between them. The CDR3 DNA sequence: TGTGCCAGCAGCTTATACACAGATACGCAGTATTTT. It specifies CASSLYTDTQYF.

The chain links TRBV11-3 to TRBJ2-2, with 10 bases aligning to TRBD2. The germline V gene encodes CDR1 SGHNT and CDR2 YENEEA. The CDR3 extends over 16 amino acids. V shed 4 bases, J shed 2 bases, and the junction held 4 bases outside the gene matches. The CDR3 region is CASSSTSGYNTGELFF. The CDR3 DNA reads TGTGCCAGCAGCTCGACTAGCGGGTATAACACCGGGGAGCTGTTTTTT.

The chain carries TRBV7-8 and TRBJ1-3; no reliable D call. Trimming stripped 5 bases from V and 2 bases from J, with 13 bases between. The CDR3 length is 15 residues. Germline CDR1 and CDR2: SGHVS and FQNEAQ. CDR3 sequence (DNA): TGTGCCAGCAGCCCCCGGGAAAACACTGGAAACACCATATATTTT. Its translation is CASSPRENTGNTIYF.

The chain uses TRBV29-1 and TRBJ2-1; tentatively, D is TRBD1 (5 bases). The CDR3 has 12 residues. V was cut by 7 bases and J by 9 bases, with 16 bases left in between. CDR1 is SQVTM, CDR2 ANQGSEA, per germline. CDR3 region: CSAGHVPGEQFF. CDR3 coding DNA: TGCAGCGCTGGACATGTTCCAGGTGAGCAGTTCTTC.

V and J are TRBV9 and TRBJ2-5; 9 bases are shared with TRBD2. The CDR3 has 18 amino acids. Losses at the gene ends were 0 bases for V and 3 bases for J; bases not matched to a gene: 12. Germline loops: CDR1 SGDLS, CDR2 YYNGEE. The CDR3 loop is CASSVGVGSGTSKETQYF. Written as DNA, the CDR3 is TGTGCCAGCAGCGTAGGAGTAGGCTCGGGGACTAGCAAAGAGACCCAGTACTTC. The full variable domain, its missing parts supplied by reference TRBV9 and TRBJ2-5, is DSGVTQTPKHLITATGQRVTLRCSPRSGDLSVYWYQQSLDQGLQFLIQYYNGEERAKGNILERFSAQQFPDLHSELNLSSLELGDSALYFCASSVGVGSGTSKETQYFGPGTRLLVL.

The chain couples TRBV24-1 to TRBJ1-2, with no clear D. The CDR3 sequence is 12 residues long. Germline V gene sequence: CDR1 KGHDR, CDR2 SFDVKD. Trimming pared 5 bases from V and 1 base from J, leaving 4 bases between. This CDR3 reads CATSGDNYGYTF. CDR3 in DNA: TGTGCCACCAGTGGAGATAACTATGGCTACACCTTC.

V and J are TRBV19 and TRBJ2-7, with a possible D match to TRBD1 (6 bases). This CDR3 spans 13 amino acids. Germline V CDR1 and CDR2: LNHDA, SQIVND (reference sequence). Trimming removed 3 bases from V and 6 bases from J, with 12 bases in between. CDR3 protein: CASSIVTGVEQYF. The CDR3 coding sequence is TGTGCCAGTAGTATTGTGACAGGAGTCGAGCAGTACTTC.

The chain has TRBV2 and TRBJ2-2; unclear D gene. This CDR3 has 12 amino acids. Trimming took 8 bases from V and 1 from J, leaving 5 bases between them. CDR1 is SNHLY and CDR2 is FYNNEI in the germline V gene. The CDR3, as DNA: TGTGCCAGCGGCCAGAACACCGGGGAGCTGTTTTTT. Encoded protein: CASGQNTGELFF.

The chain joins TRBV7-9 to TRBJ2-5; D is possibly TRBD2 (5 bases). This CDR3 comprises 15 residues. Germline V gene lookup returns CDR1 SEHNR and CDR2 FQNEAQ (reference sequence). V was shortened by 1 base and J by 4 bases, with 13 bases between the two germline ends. The CDR3 protein is CASSLVRAWGETQYF. As DNA, the CDR3 is TGTGCCAGCAGCTTAGTGAGGGCGTGGGGAGAGACCCAGTACTTC. Using reference TRBV7-9 and TRBJ2-5 for the parts outside the CDR3, the full variable domain is DTGVSQNPRHKITKRGQNVTFRCDPISEHNRLYWYRQTLGQGPEFLTYFQNEAQLEKSRLLSDRFSAERPKGSFSTLEIQRTEQGDSAMYLCASSLVRAWGETQYFGPGTRLLVL.

The rearrangement uses TRBV6-5 and TRBJ1-3, with 7 nucleotides matching TRBD1. The J segment lost 3 bases and the V segment lost 7 bases, leaving 6 bases of the junction unmatched. This CDR3 is built from 14 residues. Germline loops: CDR1 MNHEY, CDR2 SVGAGI. This chain's CDR3 is CASKKTGNGNTIYF. The CDR3, as DNA: TGTGCCAGCAAAAAGACAGGGAATGGAAACACCATATATTTT.

The rearrangement links TRBV19 to TRBJ2-7; possible D gene TRBD2, 5 bases. V was cut by 8 bases and J by 2 bases, with 13 bases left in between. The germline V gene has CDR1 LNHDA and CDR2 SQIVND (reference sequence). CDR3 length: 13 residues. The CDR3 DNA sequence: TGTGCCAGTTCGCCAGGACTCACCTACGAGCAGTACGTC. This sequence encodes CASSPGLTYEQYV.

The chain recombines TRBV29-1 with TRBJ1-2; D unclear. Germline loops: CDR1 SQVTM, CDR2 ANQGSEA. The CDR3 is 9 amino acids. The germline V and J ends were trimmed by 6 bases and 6 bases, with 5 bases remaining between them. CDR3 amino acids: CSVEDGYTF. CDR3 DNA: TGCAGCGTAGAGGATGGCTACACCTTC.

The rearrangement joins TRBV6-4 to TRBJ2-1, with D perhaps TRBD2 (6 bases). Germline values: CDR1 MRHNA, CDR2 SNTAGT. The ends were cut back, 6 bases at V and 10 bases at J, with 10 bases in the middle. CDR3 length equals 11 residues. The CDR3 bases are TGTGCCAGCAGCGCCACTAGCGAGCAGTTCTTC. This codes for CASSATSEQFF.

V and J are TRBV4-2 and TRBJ1-1; tentative D call: TRBD1 (6 bases). The germline V and J ends were trimmed by 4 bases and 5 bases, with 14 bases remaining between them. The CDR3 is 14 residues long. Germline lookup yields CDR1 LGHNA and CDR2 YNFKEQ. CDR3 loop: CASSPMGGRTEAFF. CDR3 in DNA: TGTGCCAGCAGCCCGATGGGGGGGCGAACTGAAGCTTTCTTT.

The J gene is TRBJ2-3, the V gene TRBV2; perhaps TRBD1 as D (5 bases). The germline V and J ends were trimmed by 7 bases and 7 bases, with 9 bases remaining between them. The CDR3 runs 11 residues. CDR1 is SNHLY and CDR2 is FYNNEI in the germline V gene. The CDR3 nucleotides read TGTGCCAGCACGGACAAATATACGCAGTATTTT. Protein sequence: CASTDKYTQYF.